Presented here are 28 T cell receptor beta chains from one specimen sequenced in a study of patients and donors after allogeneic stem cell transplantation. In TCRdb, the RT-PCR reads were re-called with MiXCR into one record per CDR3 protein. The sample records hundreds of thousands of distinct CDR3 sequences, roughly 17% being singletons. Sequencing was done on a sample of blood, either unsorted or a sorted T cell fraction (not recorded which). The receptor set was obtained from a human donor who was either an allogeneic HSCT recipient or a stem cell or donor lymphocyte infusion donor (not recorded which). It is not recorded whose cells these are; they may come from a transplant donor.

This clonotype was detected a few times. The chain couples TRBV25-1 to TRBJ1-1, with TRBD1 identical over 7 bases. The CDR3 covers 18 residues. Germline V gene data show CDR1 as MGHDK and CDR2 as SYGVNS. With 4 bases clipped from V and 0 bases from J, the junction kept 14 bases outside the gene matches. The DNA of the CDR3 is TGTGCCAGCAGTGCCTACTCAGGGGGACACGGAATGAACACTGAAGCTTTCTTT. Its translation is CASSAYSGGHGMNTEAFF. Supplemented by reference TRBV25-1 and TRBJ1-1, the full variable domain reads EADIYQTPRYLVIGTGKKITLECSQTMGHDKMYWYQQDPGMELHLIHYSYGVNSTEKGDLSSESTVSRIRTEHFPLTLESARPSHTSQYLCASSAYSGGHGMNTEAFFGQGTRLTVV.

This clonotype was picked up a small number of times. V gene TRBV5-1 combines with J gene TRBJ2-7; tentatively, D is TRBD1 or TRBD2 (6 bases each). The CDR3 is made up of 13 amino acids. V gave up 5 bases and J gave up 6 bases, with 15 bases separating them. Germline loops: CDR1 SGHRS, CDR2 YFSETQ. The CDR3 sequence: CASRGEQGGEQYF. Here the CDR3 DNA reads TGCGCCAGCAGAGGAGAACAGGGAGGCGAGCAGTACTTC.

This clonotype was picked up a small number of times. DNA of the CDR3: TGCGCCAGCAGACGGACAGGGGATAATTCACCCCTCCACTTT. Its protein product is CASRRTGDNSPLHF. The rearrangement links TRBV5-1 to TRBJ1-6; 9 bases match TRBD1. The CDR3 has 14 amino acids. Trimming removed 5 bases from V and 5 bases from J; junction bases left unmatched: 2. The germline CDR1 and CDR2 sequences are SGHRS and YFSETQ.

The gene calls are TRBV29-1 and TRBJ2-1, with D possibly TRBD1 on 6 matching bases. Trimming cost V 8 bases and J 4 bases, with 21 bases left between them. This CDR3 has 15 residues. Germline lookup yields CDR1 SQVTM and CDR2 ANQGSEA. The CDR3 DNA reads TGCAGCCTCTCCGAGCTGGGACAACCTTACAATGAGCAGTTCTTC. Its protein product is CSLSELGQPYNEQFF.

Notes on this clonotype: The junction does not match germline at one end; this may be a read error. The chain carries TRBV4-1 and TRBJ2-3; 7 bases are shared with TRBD1. Germline loops: CDR1 MGHRA, CDR2 YSYEKL. The CDR3 is 11 amino acids. CDR3 DNA: TGCGCCAGCAGCCACCGGGACAGCCTACAATTT. Residues: CASSHRDSLQF.

This clonotype was counted many times. The V and J genes are TRBV15 and TRBJ1-1, with no clear D. CDR3 length: 12 amino acids. Germline V CDR1 and CDR2: LNHNV, YYDKDF (reference sequence). Trimming stripped 0 bases from V and 4 bases from J, with 3 bases between. The chain's CDR3 is CATSRDSTEAFF. CDR3 in DNA: TGTGCCACCAGCAGAGATTCCACTGAAGCTTTCTTT.

The chain combines TRBV7-3 with TRBJ2-2; a possible D gene is TRBD2 (6 bases). Germline-derived CDR1 and CDR2 are SGHTA and FQGTGA. The CDR3 covers 15 residues. Trimming removed 7 bases from V and 3 bases from J, with 15 bases in between. CDR3: CASTPTSWYTGELFF. In nucleotides, the CDR3 is TGTGCCAGCACCCCGACTAGTTGGTACACCGGGGAGCTGTTTTTT.

This clonotype was observed a few times. The chain has TRBV27 and TRBJ2-6; 12 positions agree with TRBD2. Germline V CDR1 and CDR2: MNHEY, SMNVEV (reference sequence). This CDR3 region has 19 residues. V shed 5 bases and J 0 bases; nucleotides not matched to a gene: 8. The CDR3 DNA reads as TGTGCCAGCAGTCCTCAAGGACTAGCGGGGCACTCTGGGGCCAACGTCCTGACTTTC. Translating it yields CASSPQGLAGHSGANVLTF. The complete variable domain, with remaining parts taken from reference TRBV27 and TRBJ2-6, reads EAQVTQNPRYLITVTGKKLTVTCSQNMNHEYMSWYRQDPGLGLRQIYYSMNVEVTDKGDVPEGYKVSRKEKRNFPLILESPSPNQTSLYFCASSPQGLAGHSGANVLTFGAGSRLTVL.

This clonotype was detected a few times. V is TRBV20-1 and J is TRBJ2-7; D call uncertain. The CDR3 is made up of 13 amino acids. The V and J ends lost 0 bases and 1 base respectively, with 7 bases between them. Germline assignment: CDR1 DFQATT and CDR2 SNEGSKA (reference sequence). This chain's CDR3 is CSARDDGSYEQYF. CDR3 bases: TGCAGTGCTAGAGATGACGGATCCTACGAGCAGTACTTC.

This clonotype was detected ten times or more. This rearrangement joins TRBV5-1 to TRBJ2-2, with 9 bases that match TRBD1. CDR1 and CDR2 (germline): SGHRS, YFSETQ. V dropped 5 bases and J dropped 2; count of bases not matched to a gene: 4. The CDR3 has 15 amino acids. In DNA form, the CDR3 reads TGCGCCAGCAGAAAGGGACAGGGCAACACCGGGGAGCTGTTTTTT. Its translation is CASRKGQGNTGELFF.

This clonotype was counted many times. This chain connects TRBV7-6 to TRBJ2-7; D possibly corresponds to TRBD2 (5 bases). CDR1 and CDR2 from the germline V gene are SGHVS and FNYEAQ. CDR3 length: 15 amino acids. Trimming took 5 bases from V and 1 from J, leaving 15 bases between them. CDR3 nucleotides: TGTGCCAGCAGCCCTATTGAGGGCAGTTCCTACGAGCAGTACTTC. Encoded protein: CASSPIEGSSYEQYF.

The gene calls are TRBV7-2 and TRBJ2-2; D perhaps matches TRBD1 (7 bases). The CDR3 runs 17 residues. The V gene lost 7 bases and the J gene lost 3 bases, with 21 bases spanning the gap. The germline V gene has CDR1 SGHTA and CDR2 FQGNSA. The CDR3 spells CASTHDLEGADTGELFF. CDR3 DNA: TGTGCCAGCACCCACGATTTGGAGGGGGCCGACACCGGGGAGCTGTTTTTT.

The table lists this clonotype with many counts. The J gene is TRBJ2-3, the V gene TRBV5-1; D is perhaps TRBD2 (6 bases). Trimming removed 0 bases from V and 0 bases from J, with 11 bases in between. This CDR3 is built from 16 residues. The germline CDR1 and CDR2 sequences are SGHRS and YFSETQ. CDR3 protein: CASSLDRAGSTDTQYF. CDR3 bases: TGCGCCAGCAGCTTGGATCGCGCGGGAAGCACAGATACGCAGTATTTT.

This clonotype was seen only a few times. DNA of the CDR3: TGTGCCAGCAGGGAGGGACTCAACTCTGGAAACACCATATATTTT. Translating gives CASREGLNSGNTIYF. The gene calls are TRBV6-1 and TRBJ1-3; weak D call: TRBD1 (5 bases). The CDR3 extends over 15 amino acids. V dropped 6 bases and J dropped 0 bases, with 12 bases sitting between them. CDR1 and CDR2 (germline): MNHNS, SASEGT.

This clonotype occurred a few times. This chain uses TRBV5-1 with TRBJ1-1; possibly TRBD1 for D (6 bases). This CDR3 is built from 16 residues. V gave up 0 bases and J gave up 0 bases, with 12 bases separating them. Germline lookup yields CDR1 SGHRS and CDR2 YFSETQ. This CDR3 reads CASSLAGAGVNTEAFF. CDR3 sequence (DNA): TGCGCCAGCAGCTTGGCCGGGGCAGGGGTGAACACTGAAGCTTTCTTT.

This clonotype was observed a handful of times. The rearrangement joins TRBV4-3 to TRBJ1-3; TRBD1 aligns across 7 bases. The V gene end was trimmed by 3 bases and the J gene end by 7 bases; junction bases not matched to a gene: 9. The CDR3 has 15 amino acids. CDR1 and CDR2 from the germline V gene are LGHNA and YSLEER. The CDR3 spells CASSQEDRKVNTIYF. The CDR3 coding sequence is TGCGCCAGCAGCCAGGAGGACAGGAAGGTGAACACCATATATTTT.

This chain joins TRBV12-3 or TRBV12-4 and TRBJ1-1, with no clear D. This CDR3 is built from 13 residues. V lost 6 bases and J 4 bases, leaving 12 bases between the germline ends. The chain's CDR3 is CASRPNRGTEAFF. CDR3 nucleotide sequence: TGTGCCAGCAGACCTAACCGGGGCACTGAAGCTTTCTTT.

This rearrangement joins TRBV24-1 to TRBJ1-2; no clear D gene. Germline V gene sequence: CDR1 KGHDR, CDR2 SFDVKD. The CDR3 totals 15 residues. The V end was cut by 2 bases, the J end by 2 bases, with 11 bases between. CDR3 region: CATSDSGRSNYGYTF. CDR3 in DNA: TGTGCCACCAGTGATTCAGGACGTTCCAACTATGGCTACACCTTC.

The genes are TRBV19 and TRBJ1-3; D is ambiguous. The germline V gene encodes CDR1 LNHDA and CDR2 SQIVND (reference sequence). This CDR3 contains 16 residues. The V end was cut by 3 bases, the J end by 6 bases, with 18 bases between. CDR3 residues: CASSILGSTAKNTIYF. DNA for the CDR3: TGTGCCAGTAGTATCCTTGGGAGTACGGCAAAAAACACCATATATTTT.

J is TRBJ2-6 and V is TRBV4-3, with D tentatively TRBD2 (7 bases). The germline CDR1 and CDR2 sequences are LGHNA and YSLEER. The CDR3 runs 19 residues. Trimming removed 4 bases at V and 1 base at J, with 20 bases between. Here the CDR3 DNA reads TGCGCCAGCAGCCCCCGAGGGGGGGGCCCTAAGTCTGGGGCCAACGTCCTGACTTTC. This codes for CASSPRGGGPKSGANVLTF.

There are a few counts of this clonotype. The chain's CDR3 is CASSQALGGYTF. CDR3 DNA: TGTGCCAGCAGCCAAGCCCTGGGGGGCTACACCTTC. J is TRBJ1-2 and V is TRBV3-1, with D hard to call. The V end was cut by 1 base, the J end by 8 bases, with 8 bases between. CDR1 is LGHDT and CDR2 is YNNKEL in the germline V gene (reference sequence). This CDR3 region has 12 residues.

This chain uses TRBV24-1 with TRBJ2-7; D gene ambiguous. V shed 2 bases and J shed 4 bases, with 8 bases lying between them. Germline values: CDR1 KGHDR, CDR2 SFDVKD. The CDR3 length is 13 residues. The CDR3 nucleotides are TGTGCCACCAGTGATTATACTACTTACGAGCAGTACTTC. It yields the protein CATSDYTTYEQYF.

The genes are TRBV7-3 and TRBJ2-1; 10 positions agree with TRBD2. Per the germline V gene, CDR1 is SGHTA and CDR2 is FQGTGA. J lost 0 bases, V lost 2 bases, and 10 bases had no gene match. The CDR3 consists of 19 residues. The CDR3 is CASSLLAGAVYSSYNEQFF. DNA for the CDR3: TGTGCCAGCAGCTTACTAGCGGGGGCGGTCTATAGCTCCTACAATGAGCAGTTCTTC.

This clonotype has just a few counts. The genes are TRBV7-6 and TRBJ1-2, with TRBD1 matching 11 bases. The junction had 10 bases not matched to a gene; V was cut back by 6 bases and J by 7 bases. CDR3 length: 15 amino acids. Looked up from germline, CDR1 is SGHVS and CDR2 is FNYEAQ. The DNA of the CDR3 is TGTGCCAGCAGTTCTACCGGGACAGGGGGATCTGGCTACACCTTC. Amino acid sequence: CASSSTGTGGSGYTF.

This chain joins TRBV20-1 and TRBJ2-1; D call uncertain. The germline gives CDR1 DFQATT, CDR2 SNEGSKA (reference sequence). V was clipped by 6 bases and J by 10 bases, with 25 bases between them. The CDR3 totals 15 residues. CDR3 DNA sequence: TGCAGTGCCCCGCGCGGTGGTTCCGGTCACGAGGAGCAGTTCTTC. It encodes CSAPRGGSGHEEQFF.

There are a few counts of this clonotype. The rearrangement uses TRBV10-3 and TRBJ2-2; the D gene could be TRBD1 or TRBD2 (7 bases each). Germline lookup yields CDR1 ENHRY and CDR2 SYGVKD. This CDR3 comprises 14 residues. V lost 8 bases, J lost 5 bases, and 15 bases lay in between. CDR3 DNA sequence: TGTGCCATCGCGGGAGACAGGGAAACCGGGGAGCTGTTTTTT. Its translation is CAIAGDRETGELFF.

The V gene is TRBV7-9, the J gene TRBJ2-5; unclear D gene. This CDR3 has 14 amino acids. V lost 4 bases and J lost 5, with 14 bases in between. Germline values: CDR1 SEHNR, CDR2 FQNEAQ (reference sequence). In DNA, the CDR3 is TGTGCCAGCAGCTATGGACCCGGCAGGGAGACCCAGTACTTC. Translated: CASSYGPGRETQYF. The full variable domain, with the rest looked up from reference TRBV7-9 and TRBJ2-5, is DTGVSQNPRHKITKRGQNVTFRCDPISEHNRLYWYRQTLGQGPEFLTYFQNEAQLEKSRLLSDRFSAERPKGSFSTLEIQRTEQGDSAMYLCASSYGPGRETQYFGPGTRLLVL.

This clonotype has just a few counts. V is TRBV20-1 and J is TRBJ2-1, with 8 bases that match TRBD1. The trim removed 0 bases at V and 6 bases at J, leaving 10 bases unmatched. This CDR3 comprises 16 residues. The V gene's germline CDR1 is DFQATT and CDR2 SNEGSKA (reference sequence). CDR3 region: CSARDDRGTGANEQFF. The CDR3, as DNA: TGCAGTGCTAGAGACGATAGGGGGACAGGCGCCAATGAGCAGTTCTTC.